These 2 T cell receptor beta chains were sequenced from one sample in a study of blood T cell repertoires in COVID-19. Assay: immunoSEQ multiplex PCR; the TCRdb copy retains only in-frame clones and omits some. This sample carries about 140,000 clones, 65% to 90% of them seen once, and the ten largest clones take around 2.9%. Material: peripheral blood. The source of these receptors is a man in his fifties or sixties with acute or convalescent COVID-19.

V usage is TRBV7-2 and J usage is TRBJ2-1; the match to TRBD1 covers 7 bases. Germline assignment: CDR1 SGHTA and CDR2 FQGNSA. With V trimmed by 4 bases and J by 0 bases, 6 bases remained unmatched. CDR3 length: 16 residues. In nucleotides, the CDR3 is TGTGCCAGCAGCTCGAGGACAGGAGACTCCTACAATGAGCAGTTCTTC. Its protein is CASSSRTGDSYNEQFF.

V gene TRBV7-9 combines with J gene TRBJ1-4, with D possibly being TRBD1 (5 bases). V lost 4 bases and J lost 8, with 17 bases in between. The germline gives CDR1 SEHNR, CDR2 FQNEAQ (reference sequence). The CDR3 contains 15 residues. CDR3 nucleotides: TGTGCCAGCAGCTCGATGGGGGGTCTTGGAGAAAAACTGTTTTTT. Protein sequence: CASSSMGGLGEKLFF.